These T cell receptor beta chains were read from a single sample in a study of beta chain features in type 1 diabetes. The protocol was immunoSEQ multiplex PCR, while the TCRdb copy is restricted to in-frame clones and leaves out a portion. In the table there are just over 600,000 clones, 15% of which are singletons. The sequencing sample was made of naive CD4+ T cells from blood. The receptor set was obtained from a man in his late teens or twenties in good health. The CDR3 runs from the conserved cysteine through the conserved F or W. A D gene is named only where the DNA matches it firmly. Size is stated for part of the rows, as once, few or many counts, or as a class when the clone is expanded.

J gene | D gene | V gene | clone size | CDR3 DNA | CDR3 protein
TRBJ2-5 | NA | TRBV5-1 | few | TGCGCCAGCAGCCTCGACCAAGAGACCCAGTACTTC | CASSLDQETQYF
TRBJ2-3 | TRBD2 | TRBV7-2 | NA | TGTGCCAGCAGCTTAGGCGGGGGGGCTGGAGATACGCAGTATTTT | CASSLGGGAGDTQYF
TRBJ1-1 | NA | TRBV5-4 | few | TGTGCCAGCAGCTTGGCTCGGGGCGCCACTGAAGCTTTCTTT | CASSLARGATEAFF
TRBJ1-2 | NA | TRBV10-3 | many | TGTGCCACCCTCACCCCCCGGGACGGTGGCTACACCTTC | CATLTPRDGGYTF
TRBJ2-4 | NA | TRBV7-2 | NA | TGTGCCAGCGGAGGCAAAAACATTCAGTACTTC | CASGGKNIQYF
TRBJ1-1 | NA | TRBV7-2 | few | TGTGCCAGCAGCTTAGCCGAGGTGGGTGAAGCTTTCTTT | CASSLAEVGEAFF
TRBJ1-6 | NA | TRBV27 | few | TGTGCCAGCAGTTTCGCGGGGGGGACACCCCTCCACTTT | CASSFAGGTPLHF
TRBJ2-2 | TRBD1 | TRBV4-2 | NA | TGTGCCAGCAGCCCTGACAGGGGCGGTACCGGGGAGCTGTTTTTT | CASSPDRGGTGELFF
TRBJ1-2 | NA | TRBV12-2 | few | TGTGCAAGTCGCTTATCCGTAGTCCCTGGGAACGACTATGGCTACACCTTC | CASRLSVVPGNDYGYTF
TRBJ2-1 | TRBD2 | TRBV5-1 | few | TGCGCCAGCAGCTGGACTAGCGGAAACAATGAGCAGTTCTTC | CASSWTSGNNEQFF
TRBJ2-1 | TRBD1 | TRBV7-3 | few | TGTGCCAGCAGCTTGGACAGGAGATACTACAATGAGCAGTTCTTC | CASSLDRRYYNEQFF
TRBJ2-5 | NA | TRBV14 | NA | TGTGCCAGCAGCCTGAGGAGAGAGACCCAGTACTTC | CASSLRRETQYF
TRBJ2-1 | NA | TRBV4-3 | few | TGCGCCAGCAGCCAAGATGGGAGCTACAGAAACAATGAGCAGTTCTTC | CASSQDGSYRNNEQFF
TRBJ2-7 | TRBD2 | TRBV7-2 | few | TGTGCCAGCAGGGCGAAGACTAGCGGGGGGTACGAGCAGTACTTC | CASRAKTSGGYEQYF
TRBJ2-2 | NA | TRBV5-1 | few | TGCGCCAGCAGCGGAGGGCTGGGCACCGGGGAGCTGTTTTTT | CASSGGLGTGELFF
TRBJ2-5 | TRBD2 | TRBV19 | few | TGTGCCAGTAGTCCCAGACTAGCGGGGGTCTGGGAGACCCAGTACTTC | CASSPRLAGVWETQYF
TRBJ2-6 | NA | TRBV11-2 | few | TGTGCCAGCAGCCTCCACTCAGGCTTGGGGGCCAACGTCCTGACTTTC | CASSLHSGLGANVLTF
TRBJ2-2 | NA | TRBV7-3 | NA | TGTGCCAGCAGCTCCATGACAGATAACACCGGGGAGCTGTTTTTT | CASSSMTDNTGELFF
TRBJ2-7 | NA | TRBV2 | NA | TGTGCCAGCAGTCGAACTGAGCAGTACTTC | CASSRTEQYF
TRBJ2-7 | TRBD2 | TRBV9 | NA | TGTGCCAGCAGCGTTAGAGCGGGAGGACTCGATGAGCAGTACTTC | CASSVRAGGLDEQYF
TRBJ1-3 | TRBD1 | TRBV6-6 | few | TGTGCCAGCAGTTACGGCCGACAGGGCTCTGGAAACACCATATATTTT | CASSYGRQGSGNTIYF
TRBJ2-7 | NA | TRBV7-3 | NA | TGTGCCAGCAGCTTAATGGTCAGGGGATACCACGAGCAGTACTTC | CASSLMVRGYHEQYF
TRBJ1-4 | NA | TRBV7-3 | NA | TGTGCCAGCAGCCCGGGACGTTTGGGTGAAAAACTGTTTTTT | CASSPGRLGEKLFF
TRBJ1-1 | TRBD1 | TRBV5-1 | few | TGCGCCAGCAGCTCCACAGGGGTGGGTGAAGCTTTCTTT | CASSSTGVGEAFF
TRBJ2-7 | NA | TRBV7-2 | few | TGTGCCAGCAGCTTAATCAACCTCTATGGGATTCGCTACTTC | CASSLINLYGIRYF
TRBJ1-1 | TRBD1 | TRBV5-4 | NA | TGTGCCAGCAGCCCCGGACAGGGACCTTTGAACACTGAAGCTTTCTTT | CASSPGQGPLNTEAFF
TRBJ1-1 | NA | TRBV9 | few | TGTGCCAGCAGCGTATTAGGGGATCGCACTGAAGCTTTCTTT | CASSVLGDRTEAFF
TRBJ2-1 | TRBD2 | TRBV7-3 | NA | TGTGCCAGCAGCCGGACTAGCGACTACAATGAGCAGTTCTTC | CASSRTSDYNEQFF
TRBJ2-1 | TRBD2 | TRBV23-1 | many | TGCGCCAGCAGTCCCCTAGCGGGAGGAGATGAGCAGTTCTTC | CASSPLAGGDEQFF
TRBJ1-2 | NA | TRBV5-4 | NA | TGTGCCAGCAGCTGGCCGGGACAACGTCCTAACTATGGCTACACCTTC | CASSWPGQRPNYGYTF
TRBJ2-1 | TRBD1 | TRBV5-4 | NA | TGTGCCAGCAGTCGGACAGGGATCAATGAGCAGTTCTTC | CASSRTGINEQFF
TRBJ2-1 | NA | TRBV13 | many | TGTGCCAGCAGTCTTGACAGAGACAATGAGCAGTTCTTC | CASSLDRDNEQFF
TRBJ2-6 | NA | TRBV7-3 | few | TGTGCCAGCAGCTTAGTTTGGAGCTCTGGGGCCAACGTCCTGACTTTC | CASSLVWSSGANVLTF
TRBJ1-2 | NA | TRBV4-3 | few | TGCGCCAGCAGCCAAGGCGGGAGGAACTATGGCTACACCTTC | CASSQGGRNYGYTF
TRBJ1-4 | NA | TRBV2 | few | TGTGCCAGCCCCGGGACCGACTCAACTAATGAAAAACTGTTTTTT | CASPGTDSTNEKLFF
TRBJ1-2 | TRBD1 | TRBV28 | NA | TGTGCCAGCAGTCCCCCGATCGGCAGGGGGCCGTATGGCTACACCTTC | CASSPPIGRGPYGYTF
TRBJ1-2 | TRBD1 | TRBV28 | NA | TGTGCCAGCACGGACAGGGGGCGTGGTGGCTACACCTTC | CASTDRGRGGYTF